This T cell receptor beta chain came from a study of cytomegalovirus exposure and HLA in healthy donors. About the study: Out of 150 million to 200 million T cells, an earlier analysis found some 120 million unique TCR beta sequences in total.

Study findings and constraints: In a later analysis, more than 15,000 TCR beta sequences were associated with HLA alleles at 0.05 false discovery rate. An analysis was carried out later, and it reportedly showed fewer N-insertions in an Asian-associated ancestry cluster than the approximately 700-donor mean.

The PCR used 60 Vbeta and 13 Jbeta primers. The repertoire was sequenced with immunoSEQ multiplex PCR; TCRdb's copy has only in-frame clones and lacks some. The sample holds some 110,000 clones; less than 70% are singletons and the top ten take 2% to 2.5%. The CDR3 is made up of 14 amino acids. Remarks on this clone: The antigen is unknown.

Whereas donors were nominally healthy upon sampling, unrecorded immune exposures were probable. The sequencing input was PBMCs. The chain couples TRBV12-2 to TRBJ1-1. TRBV12-2 is assigned pseudogene status. The TCR comes from a woman in her 30s in good health and CMV-seronegative. CDR3 sequence reads: CASRFEERPTEAFF. The CDR3 DNA is TGTGCAAGTCGCTTTGAGGAGAGACCCACTGAAGCTTTCTTT.